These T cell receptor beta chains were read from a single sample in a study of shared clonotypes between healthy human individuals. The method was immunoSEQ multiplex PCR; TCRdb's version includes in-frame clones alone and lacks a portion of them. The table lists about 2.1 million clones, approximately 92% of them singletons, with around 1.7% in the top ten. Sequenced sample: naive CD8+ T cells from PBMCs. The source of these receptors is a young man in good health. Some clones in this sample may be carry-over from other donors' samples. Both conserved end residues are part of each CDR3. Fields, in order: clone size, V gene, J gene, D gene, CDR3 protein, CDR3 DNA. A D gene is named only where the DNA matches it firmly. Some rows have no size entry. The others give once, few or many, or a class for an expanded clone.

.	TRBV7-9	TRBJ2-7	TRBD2	CASSSAGGPSYEQYF	TGTGCCAGCAGCTCAGCGGGAGGGCCCTCTTACGAGCAGTACTTC
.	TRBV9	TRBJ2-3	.	CASTPSTDTQYF	TGTGCCAGCACCCCAAGCACAGATACGCAGTATTTT
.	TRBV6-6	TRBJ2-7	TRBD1	CASSFPGQGAYEQYF	TGTGCCAGCAGTTTCCCGGGACAGGGGGCCTACGAGCAGTACTTC
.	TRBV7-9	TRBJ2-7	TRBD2	CASSVGGLADYEQYF	TGTGCCAGCAGCGTAGGTGGACTAGCAGACTACGAGCAGTACTTC
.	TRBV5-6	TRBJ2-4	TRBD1	CASSWGDRGGKNIQYF	TGTGCCAGCAGCTGGGGGGACAGGGGAGGCAAAAACATTCAGTACTTC
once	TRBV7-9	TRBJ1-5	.	CASSLEWGRDQPQHF	TGTGCCAGCAGCTTAGAATGGGGAAGGGATCAGCCCCAGCATTTT
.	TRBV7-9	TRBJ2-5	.	CASSSRPGEETQYF	TGTGCCAGCAGCTCCAGACCCGGGGAGGAGACCCAGTACTTC
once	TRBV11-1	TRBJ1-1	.	CASSSKGSTEAFF	TGTGCCAGCAGCTCCAAGGGTTCCACTGAAGCTTTCTTT
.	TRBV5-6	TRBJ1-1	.	CASSSRGRGPSENTEAFF	TGTGCCAGCAGCTCCCGGGGGAGGGGTCCGTCGGAGAACACTGAAGCTTTCTTT
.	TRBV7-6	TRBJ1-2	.	CASSSAPGGRDGYTF	TGTGCCAGCAGCTCCGCGCCCGGGGGAAGAGATGGCTACACCTTC
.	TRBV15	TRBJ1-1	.	CATSSTGGGTEAFF	TGTGCCACCAGCAGTACGGGAGGGGGCACTGAAGCTTTCTTT
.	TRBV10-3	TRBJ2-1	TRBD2	CAISETSGPLNEQFF	TGTGCCATCAGCGAAACTAGCGGACCCTTGAATGAGCAGTTCTTC
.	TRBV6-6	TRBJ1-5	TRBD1	CAGGAGGIQPQHF	TGTGCCGGTGGGGCAGGGGGTATTCAGCCCCAGCATTTT
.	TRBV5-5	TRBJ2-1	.	CASSLTIAVDNEQFF	TGTGCCAGCAGCTTAACTATAGCTGTCGACAATGAGCAGTTCTTC
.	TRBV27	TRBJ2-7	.	CASSLGALSYEQYF	TGTGCCAGCAGTTTAGGGGCCCTCTCCTACGAGCAGTACTTC
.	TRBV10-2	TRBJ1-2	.	CASSELLQVSHGYTF	TGCGCCAGCAGTGAGTTACTACAGGTTTCCCATGGCTACACCTTC
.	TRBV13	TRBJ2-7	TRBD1	CASSARTGDYEQYF	TGTGCCAGCAGCGCCCGGACAGGAGACTACGAGCAGTACTTC
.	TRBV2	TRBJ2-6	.	CARSPGANVLTF	TGTGCCAGGAGCCCTGGGGCCAACGTCCTGACTTTC
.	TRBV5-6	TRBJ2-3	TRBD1	CASRSDRVDTDTQYF	TGTGCCAGCAGGTCCGACAGGGTAGACACAGATACGCAGTATTTT
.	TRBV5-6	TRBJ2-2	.	CASSLGAGVYTGELFF	TGTGCCAGCAGCTTGGGGGCAGGGGTGTACACCGGGGAGCTGTTTTTT
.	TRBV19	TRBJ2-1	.	CASSSGGDSYNEQFF	TGTGCCAGTAGTTCAGGCGGAGACTCCTACAATGAGCAGTTCTTC
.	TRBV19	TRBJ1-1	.	CASRGGNTEAFF	TGTGCCAGTAGGGGGGGGAACACTGAAGCTTTCTTT
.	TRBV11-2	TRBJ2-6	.	CASSLGYGANVLTF	TGTGCCAGCAGCCTCGGATATGGGGCCAACGTCCTGACTTTC
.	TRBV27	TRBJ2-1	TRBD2	CASSLSTTSVEQFF	TGTGCCAGCAGCCTGTCGACTACTAGCGTAGAGCAGTTCTTC
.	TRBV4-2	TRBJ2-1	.	CASSQDYPVTDEQFF	TGTGCCAGCAGCCAAGATTATCCGGTGACCGATGAGCAGTTCTTC
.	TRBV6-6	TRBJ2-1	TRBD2	CASSLGLRLYNEQFF	TGTGCCAGCAGCCTGGGACTACGGCTATACAATGAGCAGTTCTTC
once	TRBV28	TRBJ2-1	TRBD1	CASSSPGQYNEQFF	TGTGCCAGCAGTTCCCCGGGACAGTATAATGAGCAGTTCTTC
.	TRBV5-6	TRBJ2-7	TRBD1	CASSSGGSYEQYF	TGTGCCAGCAGCTCAGGGGGCTCCTACGAGCAGTACTTC
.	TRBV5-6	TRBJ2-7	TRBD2	CASSLATSGILF	TGTGCCAGCAGCTTGGCGACTAGCGGCATTCTCTTC
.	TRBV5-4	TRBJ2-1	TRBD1	CASSLDGPPGTGVYNEQFF	TGTGCCAGCAGCTTGGATGGGCCTCCCGGGACAGGGGTCTACAATGAGCAGTTCTTC
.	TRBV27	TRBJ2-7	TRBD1	CASSSSYGTVTYEQYF	TGTGCCAGCAGTTCATCCTACGGGACAGTAACCTACGAGCAGTACTTC
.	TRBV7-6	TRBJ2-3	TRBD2	CASSPAGRDTDTQYF	TGTGCCAGCAGCCCAGCGGGGAGAGACACAGATACGCAGTATTTT
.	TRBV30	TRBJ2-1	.	CAWSVGIAVSESSYNEQFF	TGTGCCTGGAGTGTAGGTATAGCGGTCAGCGAAAGCTCCTACAATGAGCAGTTCTTC
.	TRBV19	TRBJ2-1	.	CASNEGSNEQFF	TGTGCCAGTAACGAGGGTAGCAATGAGCAGTTCTTC
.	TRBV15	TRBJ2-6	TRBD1	CATIRQGLGANVLTF	TGTGCCACCATCCGACAGGGGCTTGGCGCCAACGTCCTGACTTTC
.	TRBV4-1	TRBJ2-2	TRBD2	CASSPEPYSGMVTGELFF	TGCGCCAGCAGCCCTGAACCATATAGCGGGATGGTTACCGGGGAGCTGTTTTTT
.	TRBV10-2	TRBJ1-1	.	CASSESTRVIGTVDTEAFF	TGCGCCAGCAGTGAGTCGACTAGGGTGATCGGGACCGTAGACACTGAAGCTTTCTTT
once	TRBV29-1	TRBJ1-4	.	CSVVETRGLPFF	TGCAGCGTTGTTGAAACGCGGGGATTACCGTTTTTT
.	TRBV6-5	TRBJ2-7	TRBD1	CASSYSGQGSYEQYF	TGTGCCAGCAGTTACTCCGGACAGGGATCATACGAGCAGTACTTC
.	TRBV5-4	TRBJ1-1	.	CASSLSRGANTEAFF	TGTGCCAGCAGCTTGTCACGGGGGGCTAACACTGAAGCTTTCTTT
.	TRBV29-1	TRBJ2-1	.	CSVVFQLRYNEQFF	TGCAGCGTTGTGTTTCAGCTTCGATACAATGAGCAGTTCTTC
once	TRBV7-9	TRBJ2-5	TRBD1	CASTKTGLQGIGETQYF	TGTGCCAGCACCAAGACAGGGCTACAGGGGATAGGAGAGACCCAGTACTTC
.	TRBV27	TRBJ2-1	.	CASSLSVNNEQFF	TGTGCCAGCAGTTTATCAGTGAACAATGAGCAGTTCTTC
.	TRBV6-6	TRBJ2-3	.	CASSLLGGTDTQYF	TGTGCCAGCAGTCTCCTAGGGGGCACAGATACGCAGTATTTT
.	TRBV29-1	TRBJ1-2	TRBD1	CSVDRGVYGYTF	TGCAGCGTTGACAGGGGGGTCTATGGCTACACCTTC